This passage covers 30 T cell receptor beta chains from one sample sequenced in a study of response to subunit inactivated influenza vaccine. Each CDR3 protein is one row after TCRdb ran MiXCR on the RT-PCR reads. The sample comprises about 570,000 distinct CDR3 sequences, 10% to 15% of which are singletons, and more than 8.5% rests with the top ten. The sequencing used PBMCs from blood, collected on the day of vaccination. The receptors stem from a man aged 50-59 years who received an inactivated influenza vaccine.

This clonotype was found a few times. The V and J genes are TRBV12-3 or TRBV12-4 and TRBJ2-3; 7 bases match TRBD2. This CDR3 has 13 amino acids. After removal of 6 bases from V and 5 bases from J, the junction contained 5 bases not matched to a gene. CDR3 sequence: CASSKGREDTQYF. As DNA, the CDR3 is TGTGCCAGCAGCAAAGGGAGGGAAGATACGCAGTATTTT.

This clonotype was seen a handful of times. The chain links TRBV20-1 to TRBJ2-2; 8 nucleotides match TRBD2. The CDR3 is 15 residues long. V trimming: 0 bases; J trimming: 6 bases; junction bases outside the gene matches: 6. Germline CDR1 DFQATT, CDR2 SNEGSKA (reference sequence). For the CDR3, the DNA is TGCAGTGCTAGAGATGACGGGGGGGCGGCCGGGGAGCTGTTTTTT. Protein: CSARDDGGAAGELFF.

This clonotype came up many times. The chain has TRBV12-3 or TRBV12-4 and TRBJ1-5; TRBD1 matches 8 bases. CDR3 length: 14 residues. With 3 bases clipped from V and 4 bases from J, the junction kept 2 bases outside the gene matches. The CDR3 region has the DNA TGTGCCAGCAGTTTCGGACAGGGAAATCAGCCCCAGCATTTT. Translation gives CASSFGQGNQPQHF.

This clonotype was detected many times. The chain couples TRBV7-9 to TRBJ2-3; TRBD1 matches at 7 bases. There are 15 residues in the CDR3. CDR1 SEHNR and CDR2 FQNEAQ come from the germline V gene (reference sequence). The trim removed 5 bases at V and 2 bases at J, leaving 7 bases unmatched. In DNA form, the CDR3 reads TGTGCCAGCAGCCCAAGACAGGGAAACACAGATACGCAGTATTTT. Translated: CASSPRQGNTDTQYF.

The V call is TRBV5-1, the J call TRBJ2-5; 7 nucleotides line up with TRBD2. Germline values: CDR1 SGHRS, CDR2 YFSETQ. V lost 5 bases and J lost 3; bases outside the gene matches: 10. The CDR3 loop spans 15 amino acids. CDR3 nucleotide sequence: TGCGCCAGCAGTAAATCCCGGGGGGATAAAGAGACCCAGTACTTC. This sequence encodes CASSKSRGDKETQYF.

This clonotype was found many times. The rearrangement links TRBV7-8 to TRBJ2-2; D remains ambiguous. Germline CDR1 reads SGHVS; CDR2 reads FQNEAQ. The CDR3 totals 14 residues. V was clipped by 1 base and J by 4 bases, with 7 bases between them. The CDR3 loop is CASSLVQTTGELFF. The CDR3 region has the DNA TGTGCCAGCAGCTTAGTACAGACCACCGGGGAGCTGTTTTTT.

The chain uses TRBV5-5 and TRBJ2-1; D uncertain. Germline V gives CDR1 SGHKS, CDR2 YYEKEE (reference sequence). Between the trimmed V and J ends, which lost 2 bases and 2 bases, there was a span of 14 bases. CDR3 size: 16 residues. CDR3 region: CASSFPLSGPYNEQFF. Written as DNA, the CDR3 is TGTGCCAGCAGCTTCCCTCTTTCCGGCCCCTACAATGAGCAGTTCTTC.

This rearrangement joins TRBV6-2 or TRBV6-3 to TRBJ2-2; D perhaps matches TRBD2 (6 bases). V gave up 11 bases and J gave up 4 bases, with 14 bases separating them. This CDR3 region has 13 residues. The V gene's germline CDR1 is MNHEY and CDR2 SVGEGT. The CDR3 is CAARRGITGELFF. Here the CDR3 DNA reads TGTGCCGCAAGGAGGGGTATCACCGGGGAGCTGTTTTTT.

The table lists this clonotype with a few counts. The chain has TRBV11-2 and TRBJ2-7; D unresolved. The CDR3 is made up of 14 amino acids. V gave up 5 bases and J gave up 0 bases, with 11 bases separating them. Per the germline V gene, CDR1 is SGHAT and CDR2 is FQNNGV. CDR3 DNA: TGTGCCAGCAGCATACGGACCGCCTCCTACGAGCAGTACTTC. This encodes CASSIRTASYEQYF.

This clonotype was picked up a small number of times. J is TRBJ2-7 and V is TRBV5-1, with a tentative D call TRBD1 (5 bases). The CDR3 spans 14 residues. Germline CDR1 SGHRS, CDR2 YFSETQ. Trimming took 0 bases from V and 2 from J, leaving 9 bases between them. CDR3 sequence: CASSLVPTAYEQYF. The CDR3 DNA follows: TGCGCCAGCAGCTTGGTCCCGACAGCCTACGAGCAGTACTTC.

This clonotype was seen more than once but under ten times. This rearrangement joins TRBV24-1 to TRBJ2-3; D is perhaps TRBD1 (5 bases). Trimming stripped 7 bases from V and 1 base from J, with 11 bases between. Looked up from germline, CDR1 is KGHDR and CDR2 is SFDVKD. The length of the CDR3 is 14 residues. The DNA of the CDR3 is TGTGCCACCAGCGGACACCTTGGCACAGATACGCAGTATTTT. Translated, it gives CATSGHLGTDTQYF.

As for this clonotype: A clone one base away is much larger, so this may be a read error. Likely a read error: the CDR3 ends without its conserved phenylalanine or tryptophan. The V call is TRBV5-1, the J call TRBJ2-5; a possible D gene is TRBD1 (5 bases). The V and J ends lost 3 bases and 3 bases respectively, with 9 bases between them. The CDR3 spans 13 residues. Germline CDR1 reads SGHRS; CDR2 reads YFSETQ. The chain's CDR3 is CASSYQGEETQYL. CDR3 sequence (DNA): TGCGCCAGCAGCTACCAAGGGGAAGAGACCCAGTACCTC.

The gene calls are TRBV5-1 and TRBJ2-2; D could derive from TRBD1 or TRBD2 (5 bases each). Trimming cost V 1 base and J 4 bases, with 17 bases left between them. This CDR3 contains 17 residues. In germline, CDR1 is SGHRS, CDR2 YFSETQ. The CDR3: CASSLQSYGGATGELFF. CDR3 bases: TGCGCCAGCAGCTTGCAGAGTTATGGGGGTGCCACCGGGGAGCTGTTTTTT.

This clonotype was seen repeatedly, ten times or more. The chain couples TRBV24-1 to TRBJ1-5, with D perhaps TRBD1 (6 bases). This CDR3 is 15 amino acids long. Germline assignment: CDR1 KGHDR and CDR2 SFDVKD. V dropped 7 bases and J dropped 3 bases, with 15 bases sitting between them. CDR3 DNA sequence: TGTGCCACCAGCCGATACGGGGGGCCCAATCAGCCCCAGCATTTT. Translated: CATSRYGGPNQPQHF.

This sequence joins TRBV2 and TRBJ1-2; D gene ambiguous. In germline, CDR1 is SNHLY, CDR2 FYNNEI. V lost 2 bases, J lost 4 bases, and 11 bases lay in between. The CDR3 runs to 14 residues. Written as DNA, the CDR3 is TGTGCCAGCAGTGAAAGAGGCCACTTCTATGGCTACACCTTC. It translates to CASSERGHFYGYTF.

A few counts support this clonotype. The chain combines TRBV11-2 with TRBJ1-2; D perhaps matches TRBD1 (5 bases). Looked up from germline, CDR1 is SGHAT and CDR2 is FQNNGV. The CDR3 has 15 residues. V lost 6 bases, J lost 0 bases, and 14 bases lay in between. The CDR3 bases are TGTGCCAGCAGTCCTGGGACCCTGGCTAACTATGGCTACACCTTC. It specifies CASSPGTLANYGYTF.

This clonotype was counted between two and nine times. The chain joins TRBV29-1 to TRBJ1-1; no firm D call. Between the trimmed V and J ends, which lost 6 bases and 8 bases, there was a span of 13 bases. The CDR3 sequence is 11 residues long. CDR1 is SQVTM, CDR2 ANQGSEA, per germline. The CDR3 sequence is CSVADTTEAFF. Here the CDR3 DNA reads TGCAGCGTGGCGGATACTACAGAAGCTTTCTTT.

This clonotype was seen only once. The conserved phenylalanine or tryptophan normally closing the CDR3 is absent here, so this likely arose from a read error. The chain employs TRBV12-3 or TRBV12-4 and TRBJ2-5; D gene ambiguous. Trimming took off 5 bases at V and 5 bases at J, with 12 bases between the two ends. There are 13 residues in the CDR3. DNA of the CDR3: TGTGCCAGCAGTCTAGGCAGTAAGGAGACCCAGTACTGC. This sequence encodes CASSLGSKETQYC.

The V gene is TRBV3-1, the J gene TRBJ2-7, with 10 bases fitting TRBD1. The CDR3 length is 14 residues. The germline V gene has CDR1 LGHDT and CDR2 YNNKEL (reference sequence). The ends lost 3 bases at V and 5 bases at J; junction bases unmatched: 4. CDR3 nucleotide sequence: TGTGCCAGCAGCCAGGGACAGGGGAGACACGAGCAGTACTTC. Protein: CASSQGQGRHEQYF.

This clonotype was seen a few times. The gene calls are TRBV4-3 and TRBJ1-2, with D possibly matching TRBD1 (5 bases). Trimming stripped 4 bases from V and 3 bases from J, with 15 bases between. The CDR3 consists of 15 residues. The germline V gene encodes CDR1 LGHNA and CDR2 YSLEER. The CDR3 nucleotides read TGCGCCAGCAGCCTAGGGGAGGGGTATGACTATGGCTACACCTTC. Translated: CASSLGEGYDYGYTF.

This clonotype was observed a handful of times. V usage is TRBV7-9 and J usage is TRBJ2-3; D possibly corresponds to TRBD2 (5 bases). CDR3 length: 16 residues. Trimming shortened V by 2 bases and J by 1 base, and 13 bases separated the two germline ends. CDR1 is SEHNR and CDR2 is FQNEAQ in the germline V gene (reference sequence). Here the CDR3 DNA reads TGTGCCAGCAGCTTAAGAGGCCCGAGGGGCACAGATACGCAGTATTTT. Translation gives CASSLRGPRGTDTQYF. Filled out from reference TRBV7-9 and TRBJ2-3, the complete variable domain reads DTGVSQNPRHKITKRGQNVTFRCDPISEHNRLYWYRQTLGQGPEFLTYFQNEAQLEKSRLLSDRFSAERPKGSFSTLEIQRTEQGDSAMYLCASSLRGPRGTDTQYFGPGTRLTVL.

Only a few counts were recorded for this clonotype. V and J are TRBV20-1 and TRBJ2-7, with D tentatively TRBD2 (5 bases). This CDR3 spans 14 amino acids. The V and J ends lost 1 base and 5 bases respectively, with 15 bases between them. Germline CDR1 and CDR2: DFQATT and SNEGSKA (reference sequence). CDR3 amino acids: CSARGRTVSDEQYF. In DNA, the CDR3 is TGCAGTGCTAGAGGGAGGACGGTCAGTGACGAGCAGTACTTC.

The rearrangement joins TRBV10-3 to TRBJ1-5, with D perhaps matching TRBD1 (5 bases). CDR3 size: 18 residues. The V gene's germline CDR1 is ENHRY and CDR2 SYGVKD. Deletions cut 0 bases from V and 0 bases from J, with 15 bases between. The CDR3 DNA reads as TGTGCCATCAGTGAGTCGCCAGGAAGGGGCGGTAGCAATCAGCCCCAGCATTTT. It codes for CAISESPGRGGSNQPQHF.

V is TRBV5-6 and J is TRBJ2-3; 13 bases align to TRBD2. V was clipped by 2 bases and J by 0 bases; unmatched bases: 3. Germline CDR1 SGHDT, CDR2 YYEEEE. The CDR3 runs 17 residues. Here the CDR3 reads CASSLPGLAGSTDTQYF. In nucleotides, the CDR3 is TGTGCCAGCAGCTTACCGGGACTAGCGGGGAGCACAGATACGCAGTATTTT.

The gene calls are TRBV28 and TRBJ2-5; the D is unclear. The ends were cut back, 8 bases at V and 4 bases at J, with 5 bases in the middle. The germline V gene encodes CDR1 MDHEN and CDR2 SYDVKM. This CDR3 is built from 10 residues. DNA for the CDR3: TGTGCCAGCCCCCGAGAGACCCAGTACTTC. Protein: CASPRETQYF.

The chain has TRBV7-2 and TRBJ1-2; the D gene is possibly TRBD1 (5 bases). The germline V and J ends were trimmed by 5 bases and 2 bases, with 15 bases remaining between them. The germline V gene has CDR1 SGHTA and CDR2 FQGNSA. The CDR3 has 15 amino acids. CDR3 nucleotide sequence: TGTGCCAGCAGCCCTTCCCAGACAGTGAACTATGGCTACACCTTC. Protein sequence: CASSPSQTVNYGYTF. The full variable domain, its missing parts supplied by reference TRBV7-2 and TRBJ1-2, is GAGVSQSPSNKVTEKGKDVELRCDPISGHTALYWYRQSLGQGLEFLIYFQGNSAPDKSGLPSDRFSAERTGGSVSTLTIQRTQQEDSAVYLCASSPSQTVNYGYTFGSGTRLTVV.

This clonotype was recorded many times. This sequence joins TRBV3-1 and TRBJ2-1; 8 bases align to TRBD1. Germline lookup yields CDR1 LGHDT and CDR2 YNNKEL (reference sequence). After removal of 0 bases from V and 1 base from J, the junction contained 5 bases not matched to a gene. The CDR3 length is 17 residues. CDR3 region: CASSQEMTGASYNEQFF. CDR3 coding DNA: TGTGCCAGCAGCCAAGAGATGACAGGGGCTTCCTACAATGAGCAGTTCTTC.

Only a few counts were recorded for this clonotype. The chain recombines TRBV20-1 with TRBJ2-5; 9 bases line up with TRBD1. The trim removed 6 bases at V and 9 bases at J, leaving 11 bases unmatched. The CDR3 sequence is 13 residues long. Germline lookup yields CDR1 DFQATT and CDR2 SNEGSKA (reference sequence). The CDR3 loop is CSATGQGGEAQYF. The CDR3 nucleotides read TGCAGTGCGACGGGACAGGGAGGGGAGGCCCAGTACTTC.

This clonotype showed up just a few times. V usage is TRBV7-2 and J usage is TRBJ2-7; no definite D call. Looked up from germline, CDR1 is SGHTA and CDR2 is FQGNSA. V was cut by 1 base and J by 0 bases, with 13 bases left in between. This CDR3 contains 16 residues. The chain's CDR3 is CASSLGPTISSYEQYF. For the CDR3, the DNA is TGTGCCAGCAGCTTAGGGCCCACAATTAGCTCCTACGAGCAGTACTTC. Full variable domain (remainder filled in from reference TRBV7-2 and TRBJ2-7): GAGVSQSPSNKVTEKGKDVELRCDPISGHTALYWYRQSLGQGLEFLIYFQGNSAPDKSGLPSDRFSAERTGGSVSTLTIQRTQQEDSAVYLCASSLGPTISSYEQYFGPGTRLTVT.

This clonotype appeared a few times. The chain couples TRBV4-3 to TRBJ2-3; either TRBD1 or TRBD2 may supply D (5 bases each). The CDR3 extends over 19 amino acids. V gave up 3 bases and J gave up 0 bases, with 22 bases separating them. The germline V gene encodes CDR1 LGHNA and CDR2 YSLEER. CDR3 coding DNA: TGCGCCAGCAGCCAGCATAGGTGGGGCGAGGGGCATAGCACAGATACGCAGTATTTT. It yields the protein CASSQHRWGEGHSTDTQYF.